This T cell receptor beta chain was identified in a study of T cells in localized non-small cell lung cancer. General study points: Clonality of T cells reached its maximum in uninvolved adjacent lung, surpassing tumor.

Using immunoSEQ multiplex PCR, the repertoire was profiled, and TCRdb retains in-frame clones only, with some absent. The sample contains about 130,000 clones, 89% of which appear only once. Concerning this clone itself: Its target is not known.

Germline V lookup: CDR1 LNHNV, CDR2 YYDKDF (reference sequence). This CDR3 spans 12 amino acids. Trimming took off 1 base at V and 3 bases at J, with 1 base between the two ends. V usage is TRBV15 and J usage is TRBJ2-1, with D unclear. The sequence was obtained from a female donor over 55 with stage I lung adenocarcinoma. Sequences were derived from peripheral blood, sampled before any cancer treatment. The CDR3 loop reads CATSRVYNEQFF. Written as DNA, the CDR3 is TGTGCCACCAGCAGAGTCTACAATGAGCAGTTCTTC.